These 9 T cell receptor beta chains originate from one sample sequenced in a study of T cell responses to AZD1222 COVID-19 vaccine. TCRdb's copy holds only in-frame clones and misses some; the assay was immunoSEQ multiplex PCR. The sample contains about 94,000 clones, around 85% of which appear only once. The input for sequencing was peripheral blood, taken 28 days after the second AZD1222 dose. The source of these receptors is an adult who received the AZD1222 COVID-19 vaccine.

The chain combines TRBV28 with TRBJ2-7; D is ambiguous. The CDR3 totals 14 residues. Between the trimmed V and J ends, which lost 7 bases and 4 bases, there was a span of 17 bases. Per germline, CDR1 MDHEN and CDR2 SYDVKM. CDR3 nucleotide sequence: TGTGCCAGCACTGGTGCCCTCGGTGGGTACGAGCAGTACTTC. Amino acid sequence: CASTGALGGYEQYF.

As for this clone: A read error may account for a junction end that differs from germline. This sequence joins TRBV5-1 and TRBJ1-2; 7 bases line up with TRBD1. Germline-derived CDR1 and CDR2 are SGHRS and YFSETQ. The CDR3 has 14 residues. CDR3 in amino acids: CASSLEQGTAGYTF. The CDR3 DNA reads as TGCGCCAGCAGTTTGGAACAGGGGACGGCCGGCTACACCTTC.

V usage is TRBV6-5 and J usage is TRBJ1-4; D is unresolved. Per germline, CDR1 MNHEY and CDR2 SVGAGI. This CDR3 contains 16 residues. V lost 0 bases, J lost 8 bases, and 16 bases lay in between. CDR3 DNA sequence: TGTGCCAGCAGTTACTCGACCCCTCAAGGGAGGGAAAAACTGTTTTTT. It codes for CASSYSTPQGREKLFF.

V usage is TRBV20-1 and J usage is TRBJ2-5; D is tentatively TRBD1 or TRBD2 (6 bases each). The CDR3 runs to 11 residues. Trimming cost V 5 bases and J 13 bases, with 17 bases left between them. CDR1 is DFQATT, CDR2 SNEGSKA, per germline (reference sequence). The CDR3 protein is CSAPWSGARYF. CDR3 in DNA: TGCAGTGCTCCTTGGTCGGGGGCGCGGTACTTC.

This clone was detected once. This sequence joins TRBV27 and TRBJ1-1, with 7 positions matching TRBD1. J lost 3 bases, V lost 3 bases, and 7 bases had no gene match. The CDR3 contains 15 residues. Germline V gives CDR1 MNHEY, CDR2 SMNVEV (reference sequence). The CDR3 DNA reads as TGTGCCAGCAGTTTGATGGCAGGGGGAGACACTGAAGCTTTCTTT. This sequence encodes CASSLMAGGDTEAFF.

The V call is TRBV30, the J call TRBJ2-7; D remains unclear. Trimming left V 0 bases short and J 2 bases short, with 11 bases between. CDR1 is GTSNPN and CDR2 is SVGIG in the germline V gene (reference sequence). The CDR3 spans 14 residues. In DNA form, the CDR3 reads TGTGCCTGGAGTGTAGGCGATTTCCCCTACGAGCAGTACTTC. Protein sequence: CAWSVGDFPYEQYF.

J is TRBJ1-4 and V is TRBV5-4; no firm D call. This CDR3 comprises 14 residues. Trimming stripped 4 bases from V and 2 bases from J, with 9 bases between. Germline V gene lookup returns CDR1 SGHNT and CDR2 YYREEE (reference sequence). DNA for the CDR3: TGTGCCAGCAGCAAGGGTGCCACTAATGAAAAACTGTTTTTT. It specifies CASSKGATNEKLFF.

This clone was counted between two and nine times. This sequence joins TRBV5-4 and TRBJ2-7; D tentatively fits TRBD1 or TRBD2 (5 bases each). CDR1 and CDR2 (germline): SGHNT, YYREEE (reference sequence). V dropped 3 bases and J dropped 5 bases, with 15 bases sitting between them. The CDR3 runs 14 residues. DNA of the CDR3: TGTGCCAGCAGCTCCGGGACGGCTCGCCACGAGCAGTACTTC. Translation gives CASSSGTARHEQYF. Full variable domain (rest looked up from reference TRBV5-4 and TRBJ2-7): ETGVTQSPTHLIKTRGQQVTLRCSSQSGHNTVSWYQQALGQGPQFIFQYYREEENGRGNFPPRFSGLQFPNYSSELNVNALELDDSALYLCASSSGTARHEQYFGPGTRLTVT.

The V and J genes are TRBV2 and TRBJ2-7; 9 bases fit TRBD1. The length of the CDR3 is 19 residues. From germline, CDR1 is SNHLY and CDR2 FYNNEI. V was pared by 6 bases and J by 4 bases, with 22 bases of the junction left unmatched. The CDR3 nucleotides read TGTGCCAGCAGCGTCTTAGGGGGACAGGGCAGTGTTGGTGGGTACGAGCAGTACTTC. This encodes CASSVLGGQGSVGGYEQYF.